Each of the 2 T cell receptor beta chains below was sequenced from the same sample in a study of cytomegalovirus exposure and HLA in healthy donors. Produced via immunoSEQ multiplex PCR; TCRdb's table is partial and in-frame only. Here the sample spans more than 100,000 clones, around 87% being singletons. Material: PBMCs. These receptors originate from a woman younger than 30 in good health and CMV-seropositive.

This clone was picked up a small number of times. V gene TRBV5-4 combines with J gene TRBJ1-2; 8 bases match TRBD1. There are 13 residues in the CDR3. Trimming took 4 bases from V and 4 from J; bases not matched to a gene: 3. Germline CDR1 is SGHNT and CDR2 is YYREEE (reference sequence). CDR3 in DNA: TGTGCCAGCAGCCACGACAGGGGCTATGGCTACACCTTC. Translation gives CASSHDRGYGYTF.

The chain has TRBV28 and TRBJ1-5; D unresolved. Germline CDR1 is MDHEN and CDR2 is SYDVKM. The CDR3 contains 14 residues. V was trimmed by 8 bases and J by 0 bases, leaving 11 bases between them. The CDR3 DNA reads TGTGCCAGCCGATCGTACAGTAGCAATCAGCCCCAGCATTTT. Protein: CASRSYSSNQPQHF.